This TCR beta chain was identified during a study of OX40 agonist ivuxolimab in advanced cancers. The table came from immunoSEQ multiplex PCR; TCRdb's copy has only in-frame clones and leaves some out. The sample gives about 89,000 clones, about 88% of which show up once; approximately 0.26% is in the top ten. Losses at the gene ends were 9 bases for V and 4 bases for J; bases not matched to a gene: 6. The germline gives CDR1 SNHLY, CDR2 FYNNEI. This CDR3 spans 13 amino acids. J is TRBJ1-2 and V is TRBV2; TRBD1 matches at 9 bases. This TCR was recovered from an adult with an advanced solid tumor such as melanoma, head and neck, liver or kidney cancer. Specimen: CD4+ or CD8+ T cells sorted from blood, collected in a trial of the OX40 agonist ivuxolimab. The CDR3: CAREQGALYGYTF. The CDR3 DNA is TGTGCCAGAGAACAGGGGGCACTCTATGGCTACACCTTC. Full variable domain (outside the CDR3, taken from reference TRBV2 and TRBJ1-2): EPEVTQTPSHQVTQMGQEVILRCVPISNHLYFYWYRQILGQKVEFLVSFYNNEISEKSEIFDDQFSVERPDGSNFTLKIRSTKLEDSAMYFCAREQGALYGYTFGSGTRLTVV.